Here is one T cell receptor beta chain with its context. This sample is part of a study of blood T cell repertoires in COVID-19. The wider study: Samples representing acute and convalescent COVID-19 were sourced from the United States, Italy and Spain. T cells, B-cell-depleted T cells, or PBMCs supplied cDNA or gDNA.

Source study methods: It was from reference gene primer amplification that nucleated cell counts were estimated. Libraries were prepared by immunoSEQ multiplex PCR; TCRdb keeps only in-frame clonotypes and omits some of them. That table supplies the V and J calls and clone size; D and trimming were determined from the DNA. The top ten clones hold roughly 12% of a sample with 130,000 to 150,000 clones, around 87% of them seen once. Donors of Cohort 3 who recovered were those that had two negative PCRs, clearance, or symptom resolution. The CDR3 totals 15 residues. The V segment lost 3 bases and the J segment 8 bases; nucleotides outside the gene matches: 6. Germline V lookup: CDR1 SGHKS, CDR2 YYEKEE (reference sequence).

The gene calls are TRBV5-5 and TRBJ1-6; 9 bases map to TRBD1. The receptor's source is a man aged 60-69 years who had recovered from COVID-19. The source material was PBMCs or T cells enriched from blood (not recorded which). The CDR3 here is CASSSRQGGDSPLHF. In nucleotides, the CDR3 is TGTGCCAGCAGCTCGAGACAGGGGGGCGATTCACCCCTCCACTTT.